One sample yielded the 27 T cell receptor beta chains listed below, sequenced in a study of CD8+CD57+ T cells in acquired aplastic anemia. For CDR3 and TCR beta VDJ profiling, genomic DNA was the template used. TCRdb redid the calling of the reads with MiXCR, one entry per CDR3 protein. The data contain around 170,000 distinct CDR3 sequences, 35% to 50% of them singletons. The sample was sorted CD4+, CD8+, or CD8+CD57+ T cells (not recorded which) from PBMCs. These receptors all come from a human donor in good health.

The chain uses TRBV9 and TRBJ2-5; TRBD2 is a possible D gene (6 bases). CDR1 is SGDLS and CDR2 is YYNGEE in the germline V gene. This CDR3 spans 14 amino acids. Trimming left V 3 bases short and J 1 base short, with 10 bases between. This chain's CDR3 is CASSEGSGQETQYF. DNA of the CDR3: TGTGCCAGCAGCGAGGGTAGCGGCCAAGAGACCCAGTACTTC.

The chain employs TRBV19 and TRBJ1-4, with TRBD1 identical over 8 bases. V trimming: 3 bases; J trimming: 8 bases; junction bases outside the gene matches: 8. Germline values: CDR1 LNHDA, CDR2 SQIVND (reference sequence). This CDR3 region has 15 residues. The CDR3 nucleotides are TGTGCCAGTAGTATCGCGCGGACAGGGCCCGAAAAACTGTTTTTT. Its translation is CASSIARTGPEKLFF.

This chain uses TRBV24-1 with TRBJ1-5, with D possibly being TRBD1 (5 bases). The CDR3 has 12 amino acids. The germline V gene encodes CDR1 KGHDR and CDR2 SFDVKD. The CDR3: CARVGGGQPQHF. DNA of the CDR3: TGTGCTAGAGTGGGGGGTGGTCAGCCCCAGCATTTT.

The CDR3 spells CASSQDRGTIYF. CDR3 coding DNA: TGTGCCAGCAGCCAAGATCGGGGCACCATATATTTT. V and J are TRBV4-2 and TRBJ1-3; D is ambiguous. This CDR3 contains 12 residues. From germline, CDR1 is LGHNA and CDR2 YNFKEQ. V shed 0 bases and J shed 9 bases, with 6 bases lying between them.

This clonotype has a single count. Possible read error: a much larger clone is one base away. The chain has TRBV5-3 and TRBJ2-1; 7 bases align to TRBD2. TRBV5-3 is an open reading frame whose function is uncertain. This CDR3 region has 14 residues. The CDR3 DNA sequence: TGTGGCACCGTAAAGGGCGGGAGTTCCAATGAGCAGTTCTTC. Translated, it gives CGTVKGGSSNEQFF.

Ten or more counts support this clonotype. J is TRBJ2-5 and V is TRBV9; D may be TRBD1 (5 bases). The CDR3 loop spans 15 amino acids. V was clipped by 0 bases and J by 5 bases, with 14 bases between them. Germline CDR1 is SGDLS and CDR2 is YYNGEE. The CDR3 is CASSVAKGKGETQYF. Written as DNA, the CDR3 is TGTGCCAGCAGCGTAGCAAAAGGGAAGGGGGAGACCCAGTACTTC. The whole variable domain, remainder taken from reference TRBV9 and TRBJ2-5, is DSGVTQTPKHLITATGQRVTLRCSPRSGDLSVYWYQQSLDQGLQFLIQYYNGEERAKGNILERFSAQQFPDLHSELNLSSLELGDSALYFCASSVAKGKGETQYFGPGTRLLVL.

The chain uses TRBV11-1 and TRBJ2-7; D is unclear. The CDR3 loop spans 12 amino acids. V was clipped by 3 bases and J by 4 bases, with 7 bases between them. Germline V gives CDR1 SGHAT, CDR2 FQDESV (reference sequence). The CDR3 DNA reads TGTGCCAGCAGCTTCATGGGGTACGAGCAGTACTTC. It translates to CASSFMGYEQYF.

This clonotype was seen a single time. V and J are TRBV2 and TRBJ2-2, with TRBD1 matching over 9 bases. This CDR3 has 15 residues. Germline assignment: CDR1 SNHLY and CDR2 FYNNEI. With V trimmed by 6 bases and J by 7 bases, 9 bases remained unmatched. CDR3 in DNA: TGTGCCAGCAGCGAACACAGGGGGCAAGGCGGGGAGCTGTTTTTT. It codes for CASSEHRGQGGELFF.

The rearrangement joins TRBV30 to TRBJ1-1; 7 positions agree with TRBD1. The germline gives CDR1 GTSNPN, CDR2 SVGIG (reference sequence). The CDR3 extends over 15 amino acids. J gave up 4 bases and V 1 base, and 9 bases lay outside the gene matches. In nucleotides, the CDR3 is TGTGCCTGGAGTGCTCGACAGGGAATGAGCACTGAAGCTTTCTTT. Its translation is CAWSARQGMSTEAFF.

The J gene is TRBJ2-7, the V gene TRBV10-2; TRBD2 matches 12 bases. Germline CDR1 reads WSHSY; CDR2 reads SAAADI. Trimming removed 6 bases from V and 6 bases from J; junction bases left unmatched: 6. The CDR3 consists of 14 residues. In nucleotides, the CDR3 is TGCGCCAGCAGGACTCTAGCGGGGGGGCTCGAGCAGTACTTC. It translates to CASRTLAGGLEQYF.

This clonotype occurred many times. The genes are TRBV24-1 and TRBJ1-5; 9 nucleotides agree with TRBD1. The CDR3 is 14 residues long. Germline CDR1 KGHDR, CDR2 SFDVKD. Trimming took 4 bases from V and 7 from J; bases not matched to a gene: 4. The CDR3 reads CATSDSDRGQPQHF. CDR3 nucleotides: TGTGCCACCAGTGACTCGGACAGGGGACAGCCCCAGCATTTT.

This clonotype was observed at least ten times. The junction differs from germline at one of its ends, possibly a read error. The chain joins TRBV7-7 to TRBJ2-1; D gene uncertain. The length of the CDR3 is 13 residues. Germline V gene lookup returns CDR1 SSHAT and CDR2 FNYEAQ (reference sequence). The CDR3 region has the DNA TGTGCTAGCAGCTTAGGTAGACACAATGAGCAGTTCTTC. It translates to CASSLGRHNEQFF.

The chain has TRBV20-1 and TRBJ1-2; 7 nucleotides agree with TRBD1. Looked up from germline, CDR1 is DFQATT and CDR2 is SNEGSKA (reference sequence). CDR3 length: 12 residues. Germline trimming cut 3 bases from V and 8 bases from J; bases unmatched to any gene: 6. The CDR3 spells CSARRQGWGYTF. The CDR3 DNA reads as TGCAGTGCTAGGAGACAGGGTTGGGGCTACACCTTC.

The chain combines TRBV19 with TRBJ1-6; TRBD1 agrees at 8 bases. CDR1 and CDR2 (germline): LNHDA, SQIVND (reference sequence). The CDR3 totals 15 residues. V shed 1 base, J shed 4 bases, and the junction held 0 bases outside the gene matches. CDR3 loop: CASSIGTGYNSPLHF. CDR3 coding DNA: TGTGCCAGTAGTATAGGGACAGGGTATAATTCACCCCTCCACTTT. Looking up the rest from reference TRBV19 and TRBJ1-6 gives the full variable domain: DGGITQSPKYLFRKEGQNVTLSCEQNLNHDAMYWYRQDPGQGLRLIYYSQIVNDFQKGDIAEGYSVSREKKESFPLTVTSAQKNPTAFYLCASSIGTGYNSPLHFGNGTRLTVT.

This clonotype has a count of ten or more. CDR3 sequence (DNA): TGCAGTGCTAGAGATTACGCGGGTCCAGATACGCAGTATTTT. Translated, it gives CSARDYAGPDTQYF. The chain links TRBV20-1 to TRBJ2-3, with D maybe TRBD2 (5 bases). This CDR3 comprises 14 residues. With 0 bases removed from V and 4 bases from J, the gap between germline ends came to 11 bases. CDR1 and CDR2 from the germline V gene are DFQATT and SNEGSKA (reference sequence).

Only a few counts were recorded for this clonotype. This chain uses TRBV24-1 with TRBJ2-5; either TRBD1 or TRBD2 may supply D (5 bases each). This CDR3 spans 14 amino acids. Per the germline V gene, CDR1 is KGHDR and CDR2 is SFDVKD. V was cut by 9 bases and J by 4 bases, with 17 bases left in between. The DNA for the CDR3 is TGTGCCACCCTGAGGGACGGCGAATTAGAGACCCAGTACTTC. Amino acids: CATLRDGELETQYF.

The V and J genes are TRBV20-1 and TRBJ1-2; a weak D match, TRBD1 (5 bases). This CDR3 has 13 residues. In germline, CDR1 is DFQATT, CDR2 SNEGSKA (reference sequence). V was shortened by 0 bases and J by 2 bases, with 7 bases between the two germline ends. CDR3 in amino acids: CSARDGGNYGYTF. The CDR3 DNA sequence: TGCAGTGCTAGAGATGGGGGAAACTATGGCTACACCTTC.

The chain joins TRBV4-1 to TRBJ2-3; D is perhaps TRBD2 (5 bases). Trimming stripped 3 bases from V and 1 base from J, with 20 bases between. The germline V gene encodes CDR1 MGHRA and CDR2 YSYEKL. The CDR3 is made up of 18 amino acids. In nucleotides, the CDR3 is TGCGCCAGCAGCCACCTCGGGGTGGCATTCCTCGGCACAGATACGCAGTATTTT. It translates to CASSHLGVAFLGTDTQYF.

This chain uses TRBV20-1 with TRBJ1-2; 7 nucleotides match TRBD1. Germline trimming cut 5 bases from V and 8 bases from J; bases unmatched to any gene: 14. CDR3 length: 14 amino acids. Germline V gives CDR1 DFQATT, CDR2 SNEGSKA (reference sequence). Written as DNA, the CDR3 is TGCAGTGCTCCGCGACAGGGCCTAGTGGAGGGCTACACCTTC. As protein: CSAPRQGLVEGYTF.

J is TRBJ1-4 and V is TRBV25-1, with D tentatively TRBD1 (5 bases). CDR3 length equals 15 residues. V was pared by 1 base and J by 8 bases, with 14 bases between. The germline gives CDR1 MGHDK, CDR2 SYGVNS. CDR3 coding DNA: TGTGCCAGCAGTGAATCGGGGCATAACTTGGAAAAACTGTTTTTT. Its translation: CASSESGHNLEKLFF.

The chain employs TRBV6-5 and TRBJ2-5; 10 nucleotides agree with TRBD2. The germline gives CDR1 MNHEY, CDR2 SVGAGI. V dropped 4 bases and J dropped 5; count of bases not matched to a gene: 7. The CDR3 is 15 residues long. This chain's CDR3 is CASSSLSGRGETQYF. Here the CDR3 DNA reads TGTGCCAGCAGTTCCCTAAGCGGGAGGGGGGAGACCCAGTACTTC.

The chain is built from TRBV5-1 and TRBJ1-3, with no clear D. CDR1 is SGHRS, CDR2 YFSETQ, per germline. The CDR3 runs to 16 residues. The V gene lost 4 bases and the J gene lost 0 bases, with 14 bases spanning the gap. The CDR3 DNA sequence: TGCGCCAGCAGCCGAGGAGTCGGCGGCTCTGGAAACACCATATATTTT. This codes for CASSRGVGGSGNTIYF. The variable domain in full, with the rest retrieved from reference TRBV5-1 and TRBJ1-3, is KAGVTQTPRYLIKTRGQQVTLSCSPISGHRSVSWYQQTPGQGLQFLFEYFSETQRNKGNFPGRFSGRQFSNSRSEMNVSTLELGDSALYLCASSRGVGGSGNTIYFGEGSWLTVV.

This clonotype was seen more than once but under ten times. The chain links TRBV18 to TRBJ1-4; the D is unclear. Between the trimmed V and J ends, which lost 5 bases and 5 bases, there was a span of 9 bases. This CDR3 has 13 residues. CDR1 is KGHSH and CDR2 is LQKENI in the germline V gene. The DNA for the CDR3 is TGTGCCAGCTCAGGAGGGAGGAATGAAAAACTGTTTTTT. Amino acids: CASSGGRNEKLFF.

In the case of this clonotype: A much larger clonotype is one base distant, so this may be a read error. This chain links TRBV2 with TRBJ2-7; 10 bases line up with TRBD1. This CDR3 has 14 amino acids. CDR1 SNHLY and CDR2 FYNNEI come from the germline V gene. The CDR3 sequence: CASRTGQGTYEQDF. As DNA, the CDR3 is TGTGCCAGCAGAACGGGACAGGGGACCTACGAGCAGGACTTC.

Concerning this clonotype itself: This sequence may be a read error, since a much larger clone differs from it by one base. The chain recombines TRBV19 with TRBJ2-3; no reliable D call. This CDR3 region has 15 residues. V was pared by 0 bases and J by 1 base, with 8 bases between. CDR1 is LNHDA and CDR2 is SQIVND in the germline V gene (reference sequence). CDR3 in DNA: TGTGCCAGTAGTATAGATGTAACTGGCACAGATACGCAGTATTTT. It specifies CASSIDVTGTDTQYF.

V usage is TRBV7-8 and J usage is TRBJ2-7; D is uncertain. Germline CDR1 SGHVS, CDR2 FQNEAQ. V lost 4 bases and J 2 bases, leaving 9 bases between the germline ends. This CDR3 is 13 amino acids long. The CDR3 sequence is CASSSVSAYEQYF. CDR3 nucleotide sequence: TGTGCCAGCAGCTCCGTCAGCGCCTACGAGCAGTACTTC. The whole variable domain, filled in from reference TRBV7-8 and TRBJ2-7, reads GAGVSQSPRYKVAKRGQDVALRCDPISGHVSLFWYQQALGQGPEFLTYFQNEAQLDKSGLPSDRFFAERPEGSVSTLKIQRTQQEDSAVYLCASSSVSAYEQYFGPGTRLTVT.

This clonotype occurred a few times. The genes are TRBV19 and TRBJ1-2, with TRBD1 matching over 9 bases. Germline loops: CDR1 LNHDA, CDR2 SQIVND (reference sequence). This CDR3 has 12 residues. The V and J ends lost 5 bases and 7 bases, in that order; junction bases with no gene match: 2. CDR3 coding DNA: TGTGCCAGTAGTCACAGGGGGCCTGGCTACACCTTC. Translating it yields CASSHRGPGYTF.